These 26 T cell receptor beta chains were sequenced from one sample in a study of cytomegalovirus exposure and HLA in healthy donors. It was with 60 Vbeta and 13 Jbeta primers that the PCR ran. Only in-frame clones appear in the TCRdb table, and some are missing; sequencing was by immunoSEQ multiplex PCR. The sample holds around 120,000 clones, approximately 79% seen once. Sequencing was performed on PBMCs. These receptors came from a woman aged 40 to 50 in good health and CMV-seronegative.

The rearrangement uses TRBV19 and TRBJ2-1; TRBD2 matches at 9 bases. From germline, CDR1 is LNHDA and CDR2 SQIVND (reference sequence). V lost 1 base to trimming and J lost 2 bases; unmatched junction nucleotides: 6. The length of the CDR3 is 17 residues. The CDR3, as DNA: TGTGCCAGTAGTATAGGACTAGCGGACGTTCCCTACAATGAGCAGTTCTTC. This encodes CASSIGLADVPYNEQFF.

CDR3 amino acids: CASRGTGGGNQPQHF. The CDR3 DNA sequence: TGTGCCAGTAGGGGGACAGGGGGAGGCAATCAGCCCCAGCATTTT. The rearrangement uses TRBV19 and TRBJ1-5, with TRBD1 identical over 11 bases. Germline V gene sequence: CDR1 LNHDA, CDR2 SQIVND (reference sequence). After removal of 6 bases from V and 2 bases from J, the junction contained 3 bases not matched to a gene. CDR3 length equals 15 residues.

This clone was seen more than once but under ten times. V and J are TRBV28 and TRBJ2-5; D may be TRBD2 (7 bases). Germline V gene data show CDR1 as MDHEN and CDR2 as SYDVKM. The CDR3 totals 14 residues. V was pared by 4 bases and J by 5 bases, with 14 bases between. The CDR3 region is CASSSPGGRETQYF. CDR3 nucleotides: TGTGCCAGCAGTTCACCGGGGGGCCGTGAGACCCAGTACTTC.

The gene calls are TRBV7-2 and TRBJ2-4; 8 positions match TRBD2. The germline CDR1 and CDR2 sequences are SGHTA and FQGNSA. V dropped 4 bases and J dropped 8; count of bases not matched to a gene: 16. The CDR3 runs 17 residues. The CDR3 coding sequence is TGTGCCAGCAGCTCCCGGGGGGGCGCGGGAGAGAGGGACATTCAGTACTTC. Its protein product is CASSSRGGAGERDIQYF.

The rearrangement uses TRBV11-2 and TRBJ2-2; weak D call: TRBD2 (5 bases). Looked up from germline, CDR1 is SGHAT and CDR2 is FQNNGV. The CDR3 contains 16 residues. The V and J ends lost 3 bases and 6 bases respectively, with 17 bases between them. The CDR3 reads CASSFYGPDYSGELFF. CDR3 coding DNA: TGTGCCAGCAGCTTTTACGGACCAGACTATTCCGGGGAGCTGTTTTTT.

The chain carries TRBV6-5 and TRBJ2-1, with D maybe TRBD1 (6 bases). The germline V and J ends were trimmed by 2 bases and 12 bases, with 14 bases remaining between them. CDR1 is MNHEY, CDR2 SVGAGI, per germline. The CDR3 loop spans 13 amino acids. CDR3 sequence reads: CASSYRRLGGQFF. The CDR3 nucleotides read TGTGCCAGCAGTTACCGGCGCCTAGGGGGGCAGTTCTTC.

The chain recombines TRBV7-7 with TRBJ2-1; 11 nucleotides agree with TRBD1. V lost 5 bases, J lost 7 bases, and 7 bases stayed unmatched. CDR3 length: 15 amino acids. CDR1 and CDR2 from the germline V gene are SSHAT and FNYEAQ (reference sequence). CDR3 amino acids: CASSLGQGASNEQFF. The DNA of the CDR3 is TGTGCCAGCAGCCTCGGACAGGGGGCTTCAAATGAGCAGTTCTTC.

V gene TRBV28 combines with J gene TRBJ1-4, with D unclear. Germline CDR1 reads MDHEN; CDR2 reads SYDVKM. The CDR3 runs 14 residues. Trimming took off 4 bases at V and 7 bases at J, with 13 bases between the two ends. The CDR3 sequence is CASSSPREGEKLFF. The CDR3 DNA reads as TGTGCCAGCAGTTCACCAAGAGAGGGTGAAAAACTGTTTTTT.

The V call is TRBV7-9, the J call TRBJ2-1, with 8 nucleotides matching TRBD2. The V gene end was trimmed by 10 bases and the J gene end by 3 bases; junction bases not matched to a gene: 11. The CDR3 has 15 residues. The germline CDR1 and CDR2 sequences are SEHNR and FQNEAQ (reference sequence). The CDR3, as DNA: TGTGCCACCACAGCCCGAACTAGCGGCTACAATGAGCAGTTCTTC. Translation: CATTARTSGYNEQFF. Full variable domain (missing parts from reference TRBV7-9 and TRBJ2-1): DTGVSQNPRHKITKRGQNVTFRCDPISEHNRLYWYRQTLGQGPEFLTYFQNEAQLEKSRLLSDRFSAERPKGSFSTLEIQRTEQGDSAMYLCATTARTSGYNEQFFGPGTRLTVL.

The chain couples TRBV5-1 to TRBJ2-1; maybe TRBD2 (5 bases). The CDR3 has 13 residues. The V end was cut by 0 bases, the J end by 10 bases, with 11 bases between. Germline V gene data show CDR1 as SGHRS and CDR2 as YFSETQ. CDR3 amino acids: CASSLEPRGEQFF. CDR3 coding DNA: TGCGCCAGCAGCTTGGAACCCCGCGGGGAGCAGTTCTTC.

The genes are TRBV28 and TRBJ1-1; 8 bases map to TRBD1. The V gene's germline CDR1 is MDHEN and CDR2 SYDVKM. The junction had 8 bases not matched to a gene; V was cut back by 4 bases and J by 4 bases. CDR3 length: 15 residues. The CDR3 nucleotides read TGTGCCAGCAGTTCCCTCGGACAGGGCGGCACTGAAGCTTTCTTT. Encoded protein: CASSSLGQGGTEAFF. Combining the CDR3 with reference TRBV28 and TRBJ1-1 gives the whole variable domain DVKVTQSSRYLVKRTGEKVFLECVQDMDHENMFWYRQDPGLGLRLIYFSYDVKMKEKGDIPEGYSVSREKKERFSLILESASTNQTSMYLCASSSLGQGGTEAFFGQGTRLTVV.

This clone appeared a few times. This chain joins TRBV11-2 and TRBJ2-5; possible D gene TRBD2, 6 bases. The CDR3 covers 13 residues. Trimming took off 6 bases at V and 4 bases at J, with 12 bases between the two ends. CDR1 and CDR2 (germline): SGHAT, FQNNGV. CDR3 sequence: CASRGGLGETQYF. The CDR3 DNA reads as TGTGCCAGCAGGGGGGGATTAGGAGAGACCCAGTACTTC. Full variable domain (rest looked up from reference TRBV11-2 and TRBJ2-5): EAGVAQSPRYKIIEKRQSVAFWCNPISGHATLYWYQQILGQGPKLLIQFQNNGVVDDSQLPKDRFSAERLKGVDSTLKIQPAKLEDSAVYLCASRGGLGETQYFGPGTRLLVL.

The rearrangement uses TRBV2 and TRBJ2-7; 8 nucleotides line up with TRBD1. The CDR3 runs 14 residues. Looked up from germline, CDR1 is SNHLY and CDR2 is FYNNEI. Losses at the gene ends were 11 bases for V and 2 bases for J; bases not matched to a gene: 11. The DNA for the CDR3 is TGTGCCTCTCAGGGGGCAGGGGGGCCCTACGAGCAGTACTTC. Protein sequence: CASQGAGGPYEQYF.

The chain carries TRBV7-2 and TRBJ2-7; D perhaps matches TRBD2 (6 bases). The CDR3 length is 14 residues. V lost 1 base and J lost 3, with 10 bases in between. CDR1 is SGHTA, CDR2 FQGNSA, per germline. CDR3 region: CASSLDSGHYEQYF. Here the CDR3 DNA reads TGTGCCAGCAGCTTAGATAGCGGTCACTACGAGCAGTACTTC. Combining the CDR3 with reference TRBV7-2 and TRBJ2-7 gives the whole variable domain GAGVSQSPSNKVTEKGKDVELRCDPISGHTALYWYRQSLGQGLEFLIYFQGNSAPDKSGLPSDRFSAERTGGSVSTLTIQRTQQEDSAVYLCASSLDSGHYEQYFGPGTRLTVT.

The rearrangement links TRBV19 to TRBJ2-2; possibly TRBD1 for D (6 bases). The V gene's germline CDR1 is LNHDA and CDR2 SQIVND (reference sequence). The CDR3 spans 14 residues. V lost 7 bases to trimming and J lost 2 bases, with 11 bases between them. CDR3 residues: CASTGTLNTGELFF. CDR3 coding DNA: TGTGCCAGTACCGGGACACTCAACACCGGGGAGCTGTTTTTT.

This clone has more than one count but fewer than ten. The chain uses TRBV5-4 and TRBJ1-1, with TRBD1 matching 9 bases. Germline V lookup: CDR1 SGHNT, CDR2 YYREEE (reference sequence). The CDR3 length is 15 residues. Trimming cost V 2 bases and J 8 bases; bases outside gene matches: 10. The CDR3 bases are TGTGCCAGCAGCTTAGATATCGACAGGGGGATGGAAGCTTTCTTT. It specifies CASSLDIDRGMEAFF. The full variable domain, completed using reference TRBV5-4 and TRBJ1-1, is ETGVTQSPTHLIKTRGQQVTLRCSSQSGHNTVSWYQQALGQGPQFIFQYYREEENGRGNFPPRFSGLQFPNYSSELNVNALELDDSALYLCASSLDIDRGMEAFFGQGTRLTVV.

V usage is TRBV7-7 and J usage is TRBJ2-3; D possibly corresponds to TRBD1 (6 bases). V lost 2 bases, J lost 6 bases, and 12 bases lay in between. Germline-derived CDR1 and CDR2 are SSHAT and FNYEAQ (reference sequence). This CDR3 region has 14 residues. Here the CDR3 reads CASSLNPGEDTQYF. In DNA, the CDR3 is TGTGCCAGCAGCTTAAACCCAGGGGAGGATACGCAGTATTTT.

The chain employs TRBV11-3 and TRBJ2-7; 9 nucleotides match TRBD1. CDR1 SGHNT and CDR2 YENEEA come from the germline V gene. V lost 2 bases, J lost 3 bases, and 5 bases stayed unmatched. This CDR3 region has 15 residues. CDR3 bases: TGTGCCAGCAGCTTACTGACAGGGGGAGACTACGAGCAGTACTTC. Translated, it gives CASSLLTGGDYEQYF.

The CDR3 bases are TGCGCCAGCAGCGACGCCGGGACAGGGCGAACCGTCTCTGGAAACACCATATATTTT. As protein: CASSDAGTGRTVSGNTIYF. V usage is TRBV10-2 and J usage is TRBJ1-3; TRBD1 aligns across 9 bases. V was pared by 6 bases and J by 0 bases, with 15 bases of the junction left unmatched. Per germline, CDR1 WSHSY and CDR2 SAAADI. The CDR3 consists of 19 residues.

This clone occurred a few times. This rearrangement joins TRBV5-1 to TRBJ2-1; D may be TRBD2 (5 bases). Germline V gives CDR1 SGHRS, CDR2 YFSETQ. The V gene lost 0 bases and the J gene lost 5 bases, with 12 bases spanning the gap. This CDR3 has 15 amino acids. The CDR3 region is CASSLVGVGDNEQFF. The CDR3 nucleotides are TGCGCCAGCAGCTTGGTCGGGGTAGGTGACAATGAGCAGTTCTTC.

The rearrangement joins TRBV5-1 to TRBJ1-1; 7 bases are shared with TRBD1. Germline CDR1 SGHRS, CDR2 YFSETQ. The V segment lost 5 bases and the J segment 4 bases; nucleotides outside the gene matches: 8. The CDR3 sequence is 14 residues long. Written as DNA, the CDR3 is TGCGCCAGCAGTCCAGGACAGGCGGTCACTGAAGCTTTCTTT. The encoded protein is CASSPGQAVTEAFF.

Comments on this clone: The same CDR3 can be traced to other DNA sequences in this sample. The gene calls are TRBV5-1 and TRBJ2-3, with D maybe TRBD1 (5 bases). The CDR3 totals 15 residues. V lost 0 bases, J lost 0 bases, and 8 bases lay in between. The germline V gene encodes CDR1 SGHRS and CDR2 YFSETQ. The CDR3 spells CASSLDQGSTDTQYF. The CDR3 region has the DNA TGCGCCAGCAGCTTGGATCAGGGAAGCACAGATACGCAGTATTTT.

This clone was found a few times. The rearrangement uses TRBV19 and TRBJ1-2, with D perhaps TRBD1 (6 bases). Germline V CDR1 and CDR2: LNHDA, SQIVND (reference sequence). The CDR3 contains 12 residues. The ends were cut back, 7 bases at V and 4 bases at J, with 10 bases in the middle. CDR3 protein: CASIGTRYGYTF. CDR3 nucleotide sequence: TGTGCCAGTATCGGGACACGCTATGGCTACACCTTC.

J is TRBJ1-2 and V is TRBV25-1, with TRBD1 as a possible D gene (5 bases). The germline V gene encodes CDR1 MGHDK and CDR2 SYGVNS. The germline V and J ends were trimmed by 3 bases and 7 bases, with 18 bases remaining between them. This CDR3 comprises 15 residues. DNA for the CDR3: TGTGCCAGCAGTGATATAACCGAAACAGGTCTTGGCTACACCTTC. Its translation: CASSDITETGLGYTF.

This clone is deemed medium-sized. The chain employs TRBV30 and TRBJ1-1; a possible D gene is TRBD1 (5 bases). Per the germline V gene, CDR1 is GTSNPN and CDR2 is SVGIG (reference sequence). V was clipped by 2 bases and J by 6 bases, with 10 bases between them. This CDR3 is built from 12 residues. This chain's CDR3 is CAWSQAGSEAFF. CDR3 bases: TGTGCCTGGAGTCAAGCAGGGTCTGAAGCTTTCTTT.

V and J are TRBV6-1 and TRBJ2-7; D may be TRBD1 (6 bases). V was trimmed by 11 bases and J by 7 bases, leaving 27 bases between them. This CDR3 is built from 15 residues. Germline V CDR1 and CDR2: MNHNS, SASEGT. CDR3 DNA: TGTGCCTCCGGGCCCCCTACAGGGATCCGTGGAGAGCAGTACTTC. This gives the protein CASGPPTGIRGEQYF.